Following are 20 T cell receptor beta chains from one sample sequenced in a study of response to subunit inactivated influenza vaccine. TCRdb fed the RT-PCR reads into MiXCR, producing one record per CDR3 protein. The profile shows about 540,000 distinct CDR3 sequences, around 21% of them singletons. This sample also belongs to another study, concerning T cells expressing NK-cell markers. That source reports: cDNA encoding TCR beta was synthesized via 5'RACE template switching incorporating UMIs.

Sequencing was performed on CD4+ T cells sorted from PBMCs, taken 11 to 12 days after vaccination. Receptors were obtained from a man aged 50 to 59 who received an inactivated influenza vaccine.

This sequence joins TRBV29-1 and TRBJ2-1, with 7 bases matching TRBD2. This CDR3 is built from 15 residues. The junction had 6 bases not matched to a gene; V was cut back by 4 bases and J by 0 bases. CDR1 and CDR2 from the germline V gene are SQVTM and ANQGSEA. The chain's CDR3 is CSVASGASSYNEQFF. The CDR3 DNA follows: TGCAGCGTTGCCAGCGGGGCGAGCTCCTACAATGAGCAGTTCTTC.

The J gene is TRBJ2-1, the V gene TRBV10-3; 8 nucleotides match TRBD1. Germline V gives CDR1 ENHRY, CDR2 SYGVKD. The CDR3 consists of 13 residues. After removal of 6 bases from V and 12 bases from J, the junction contained 10 bases not matched to a gene. The CDR3 loop is CAISGTGTGGQFF. CDR3 bases: TGTGCCATCAGCGGTACCGGGACAGGAGGGCAGTTCTTC.

CDR3 in amino acids: CSARGIRGSGANVLTF. The CDR3 DNA reads as TGCAGTGCTAGAGGAATCCGCGGCTCTGGGGCCAACGTCCTGACTTTC. This chain joins TRBV20-1 and TRBJ2-6, with D unclear. CDR1 is DFQATT, CDR2 SNEGSKA, per germline (reference sequence). The CDR3 has 16 amino acids. Trimming removed 1 base at V and 0 bases at J, with 10 bases between.

Only a few counts were recorded for this clonotype. V gene TRBV20-1 combines with J gene TRBJ2-3, with 9 bases identical to TRBD2. V dropped 4 bases and J dropped 2; count of bases not matched to a gene: 10. The CDR3 covers 16 residues. Germline CDR1 and CDR2: DFQATT and SNEGSKA (reference sequence). CDR3 nucleotides: TGCAGTGCTATCGGCGTAGCTAGCGGGGCCACAGATACGCAGTATTTT. It encodes CSAIGVASGATDTQYF.

This clonotype has a handful of counts. This chain uses TRBV10-3 with TRBJ2-7; D could derive from TRBD1 or TRBD2 (5 bases each). The CDR3 contains 13 residues. The germline V gene has CDR1 ENHRY and CDR2 SYGVKD. V gave up 2 bases and J gave up 3 bases, with 8 bases separating them. The CDR3: CAISEERGYEQYF. The CDR3, as DNA: TGTGCCATCAGTGAGGAGAGGGGCTACGAGCAGTACTTC.

This clonotype has more than one count but fewer than ten. The V call is TRBV5-1, the J call TRBJ2-7, with D unresolved. CDR1 is SGHRS, CDR2 YFSETQ, per germline. Trimming left V 1 base short and J 4 bases short, with 15 bases between. The CDR3 is 15 residues long. The CDR3 region is CASSLLVGRMYEQYF. CDR3 nucleotides: TGCGCCAGCAGCTTGTTAGTAGGACGAATGTACGAGCAGTACTTC.

V is TRBV25-1 and J is TRBJ2-5; D unclear. The CDR3 contains 14 residues. The V end lost 1 base, the J end lost 1 base, and 7 bases lay between the germline ends. Germline CDR1 MGHDK, CDR2 SYGVNS. CDR3 bases: TGTGCCAGCAGTGAATGGTCCCCCCAAGAGACCCAGTACTTC. Protein: CASSEWSPQETQYF.

This clonotype has ten or more counts. A junction end diverges from the germline sequence, so it may reflect a read error. The V and J genes are TRBV4-3 and TRBJ2-3; the D is unclear. CDR1 is LGHNA, CDR2 YSLEER, per germline. This CDR3 is 13 amino acids long. The CDR3 loop is CASSQDRRDTQYF. The CDR3 DNA sequence: TGTGCCAGCAGCCAAGATCGGCGCGATACGCAGTATTTT.

This sequence joins TRBV30 and TRBJ2-3; possibly TRBD2 for D (6 bases). Germline V gene lookup returns CDR1 GTSNPN and CDR2 SVGIG (reference sequence). The V and J ends lost 2 bases and 13 bases respectively, with 13 bases between them. The CDR3 is 11 amino acids. The CDR3 region is CAWSRTGVKYF. CDR3 bases: TGTGCCTGGAGTAGAACGGGGGTGAAGTATTTT.

This clonotype was seen only a few times. The chain employs TRBV14 and TRBJ2-5, with D uncertain. The CDR3 has 12 amino acids. The germline V gene encodes CDR1 SGHDN and CDR2 FVKESK. V lost 2 bases and J 4 bases, leaving 5 bases between the germline ends. Written as DNA, the CDR3 is TGTGCCAGCAGCCAACCGACAGAGACCCAGTACTTC. Its translation: CASSQPTETQYF.

There are a few counts of this clonotype. The chain uses TRBV12-3 or TRBV12-4 and TRBJ2-1; a weak D match, TRBD2 (6 bases). The CDR3 totals 15 residues. V lost 5 bases, J lost 6 bases, and 17 bases lay in between. This CDR3 reads CASSPPGLTFNEQFF. The CDR3 bases are TGTGCCAGCAGTCCCCCGGGACTCACATTCAATGAGCAGTTCTTC.

This clonotype was counted many times. The CDR3 DNA is TGTGCCAGCAGCCAGTATGAGGGGACAGATACGCAGTATTTT. As protein: CASSQYEGTDTQYF. The chain couples TRBV4-2 to TRBJ2-3; either TRBD1 or TRBD2 may fit D (5 bases each). This CDR3 is built from 14 residues. Trimming took 3 bases from V and 3 from J, leaving 10 bases between them. CDR1 is LGHNA, CDR2 YNFKEQ, per germline.

This clonotype has at least ten counts. V and J are TRBV28 and TRBJ2-2; D is ambiguous. The length of the CDR3 is 17 residues. Trimming shortened V by 2 bases and J by 1 base, and 14 bases separated the two germline ends. The germline V gene encodes CDR1 MDHEN and CDR2 SYDVKM. CDR3 nucleotides: TGTGCCAGCAGTTTAGAAAGGAGCTTTGGGAACACCGGGGAGCTGTTTTTT. As protein: CASSLERSFGNTGELFF.

The V gene is TRBV9, the J gene TRBJ1-6; D not resolved. Germline V gives CDR1 SGDLS, CDR2 YYNGEE. Trimming shortened V by 3 bases and J by 6 bases, and 10 bases separated the two germline ends. This CDR3 is 14 amino acids long. This CDR3 is CASSAGVFNSPLHF. The CDR3 bases are TGTGCCAGCAGCGCCGGGGTCTTTAATTCACCCCTCCACTTT. Based on the CDR3 plus reference TRBV9 and TRBJ1-6, the full variable domain is DSGVTQTPKHLITATGQRVTLRCSPRSGDLSVYWYQQSLDQGLQFLIQYYNGEERAKGNILERFSAQQFPDLHSELNLSSLELGDSALYFCASSAGVFNSPLHFGNGTRLTVT.

The chain is built from TRBV2 and TRBJ2-3; D not resolved. CDR1 is SNHLY and CDR2 is FYNNEI in the germline V gene. The V and J ends lost 8 bases and 9 bases respectively, with 12 bases between them. This CDR3 comprises 11 residues. The CDR3 spells CASVELNTQYF. The CDR3 DNA reads as TGTGCCAGCGTCGAACTAAACACGCAGTATTTT.

The V gene is TRBV2, the J gene TRBJ2-3; D call uncertain. The CDR3 extends over 15 amino acids. The V gene's germline CDR1 is SNHLY and CDR2 FYNNEI. Trimming pared 0 bases from V and 5 bases from J, leaving 12 bases between. CDR3 loop: CASSEAFVIGDTQYF. The CDR3 bases are TGTGCCAGCAGTGAAGCGTTCGTGATTGGAGATACGCAGTATTTT. Full variable domain (rest looked up from reference TRBV2 and TRBJ2-3): EPEVTQTPSHQVTQMGQEVILRCVPISNHLYFYWYRQILGQKVEFLVSFYNNEISEKSEIFDDQFSVERPDGSNFTLKIRSTKLEDSAMYFCASSEAFVIGDTQYFGPGTRLTVL.

The chain links TRBV12-3 or TRBV12-4 to TRBJ1-4; D possibly corresponds to TRBD1 (5 bases). V lost 7 bases and J lost 7, with 16 bases in between. This CDR3 is 14 amino acids long. The CDR3 spells CASTRWPGTEKLFF. The CDR3 DNA follows: TGTGCCAGCACCAGGTGGCCAGGGACTGAAAAACTGTTTTTT.

This clonotype appeared a few times. This chain uses TRBV5-8 with TRBJ1-6, with D perhaps matching TRBD1 (5 bases). This CDR3 is 13 amino acids long. Trimming cost V 4 bases and J 10 bases, with 12 bases left between them. Germline V gives CDR1 SGHTS, CDR2 YDEGEE. This CDR3 is CASSLQTESPLHF. CDR3 nucleotides: TGTGCCAGCAGCCTCCAGACAGAATCACCCCTCCACTTT.

The gene calls are TRBV2 and TRBJ2-2; D may be TRBD1 (6 bases). The CDR3 extends over 13 amino acids. Germline lookup yields CDR1 SNHLY and CDR2 FYNNEI. V was clipped by 2 bases and J by 6 bases, with 7 bases between them. The CDR3 nucleotides are TGTGCCAGCAGTGAAACAGGGCCCGGGGAGCTGTTTTTT. It yields the protein CASSETGPGELFF.

The chain uses TRBV28 and TRBJ2-7; TRBD2 aligns across 14 bases. The CDR3 has 16 amino acids. The germline V gene encodes CDR1 MDHEN and CDR2 SYDVKM. After removal of 6 bases from V and 7 bases from J, the junction contained 11 bases not matched to a gene. For the CDR3, the DNA is TGTGCCAGCAGACCGCCGGGACTAGCGGGAGCGGGTGAGCAGTACTTC. It encodes CASRPPGLAGAGEQYF. The entire variable domain, with the rest obtained from reference TRBV28 and TRBJ2-7, is as follows: DVKVTQSSRYLVKRTGEKVFLECVQDMDHENMFWYRQDPGLGLRLIYFSYDVKMKEKGDIPEGYSVSREKKERFSLILESASTNQTSMYLCASRPPGLAGAGEQYFGPGTRLTVT.